The 12 T cell receptor beta chains in this list originate from one sample, sequenced in a study of neurological immune-mediated disorders. The sample's time point: longitudinal time-point 2. TCRdb used MiXCR to reprocess the 5' RACE reads, holding one entry per CDR3 protein. Here the sample spans roughly 98,000 distinct CDR3 sequences, over 10% being singletons. Material: PBMCs. These receptors came from a female donor with HTLV-1-associated myelopathy (HAM/TSP).

This clonotype showed up many times. The rearrangement joins TRBV12-3 or TRBV12-4 to TRBJ1-4; no clear D gene. Between the trimmed V and J ends, which lost 5 bases and 8 bases, there was a span of 18 bases. There are 15 residues in the CDR3. The CDR3 DNA follows: TGTGCCAGCAGTCCCCAACGGGAGCCTGGGGAAAAACTGTTTTTT. The encoded protein is CASSPQREPGEKLFF.

On this clonotype: With a much larger clone just one base away, this may be a read error. The CDR3 carries no conserved terminal phenylalanine or tryptophan, so it likely arises from a read error. The chain has TRBV4-1 and TRBJ2-7; D is unresolved. The V end was cut by 0 bases, the J end by 2 bases, with 11 bases between. Germline CDR1 and CDR2: MGHRA and YSYEKL. The CDR3 has 15 residues. CDR3 protein: CASSQDLHRTYEQYL. The CDR3 DNA follows: TGCGCCAGCAGCCAAGATCTCCACAGAACCTACGAGCAGTACCTC.

This clonotype was detected ten times or more. V gene TRBV5-1 combines with J gene TRBJ1-6; the D is unclear. CDR3 size: 14 residues. Germline-derived CDR1 and CDR2 are SGHRS and YFSETQ. Trimming left V 3 bases short and J 7 bases short, with 11 bases between. CDR3 sequence: CASSSEGGNSPLHF. The CDR3 DNA is TGCGCCAGCAGCTCCGAGGGTGGGAATTCACCCCTCCACTTT.

In its sample, this clonotype was seen many times. The chain uses TRBV19 and TRBJ1-6; D remains unclear. The CDR3 covers 16 residues. The germline V and J ends were trimmed by 3 bases and 0 bases, with 9 bases remaining between them. Germline V lookup: CDR1 LNHDA, CDR2 SQIVND (reference sequence). CDR3 residues: CASSIGRSSYNSPLHF. CDR3 DNA: TGTGCCAGTAGTATCGGGAGGAGCTCCTATAATTCACCCCTCCACTTT.

The sample holds many counts of this clonotype. This rearrangement joins TRBV5-1 to TRBJ2-7; a possible D gene is TRBD1 (6 bases). This CDR3 is 13 amino acids long. The germline V gene has CDR1 SGHRS and CDR2 YFSETQ. The V end lost 2 bases, the J end lost 6 bases, and 12 bases lay between the germline ends. CDR3 residues: CASSLNRDREQYF. The CDR3 DNA reads as TGCGCCAGCAGCTTAAACAGGGACCGCGAGCAGTACTTC.

This clonotype was seen many times. The V and J genes are TRBV28 and TRBJ1-2; 8 bases match TRBD1. Germline CDR1 is MDHEN and CDR2 is SYDVKM. J lost 8 bases, V lost 2 bases, and 7 bases had no gene match. The CDR3 has 14 amino acids. The CDR3, as DNA: TGTGCCAGCAGTTTAACGCAGGGGGCGGTAGGCTACACCTTC. It specifies CASSLTQGAVGYTF.

This clonotype was detected ten times or more. The V call is TRBV2, the J call TRBJ1-4; D not resolved. Germline lookup yields CDR1 SNHLY and CDR2 FYNNEI. CDR3 length: 14 amino acids. The V and J ends lost 5 bases and 0 bases respectively, with 7 bases between them. The CDR3 loop reads CASSWLATNEKLFF. DNA of the CDR3: TGTGCCAGCAGTTGGTTGGCAACTAATGAAAAACTGTTTTTT.

This clonotype was detected ten times or more. This sequence joins TRBV4-2 and TRBJ2-2, with D possibly TRBD2 on 6 matching bases. V was trimmed by 4 bases and J by 7 bases, leaving 19 bases between them. This CDR3 is 16 amino acids long. CDR1 is LGHNA, CDR2 YNFKEQ, per germline. CDR3 nucleotide sequence: TGTGCCAGCAGCCCAGCACAGGACTATCGATACGGGGAGCTGTTTTTT. Amino acids: CASSPAQDYRYGELFF.

This clonotype occurred many times. CDR3 nucleotides: TGTGCCAGCAGTTCCAGGAGGACAGGGGGAACCGGGGAGCTGTTTTTT. This sequence encodes CASSSRRTGGTGELFF. This chain connects TRBV6-5 to TRBJ2-2; TRBD1 aligns across 10 bases. The CDR3 length is 16 residues. The germline V gene has CDR1 MNHEY and CDR2 SVGAGI. Trimming took 4 bases from V and 5 from J; bases not matched to a gene: 7.

Relative to its sample, this clonotype is medium-sized (0.01 to 0.1%). This chain links TRBV7-2 with TRBJ2-2; D is ambiguous. V lost 1 base and J lost 1, with 7 bases in between. Germline V gene data show CDR1 as SGHTA and CDR2 as FQGNSA. This CDR3 comprises 15 residues. CDR3 nucleotides: TGTGCCAGCAGCTTAGGTTTTGGGAACACCGGGGAGCTGTTTTTT. Protein: CASSLGFGNTGELFF.

Details on this clonotype: The DNA is omitted, as the CDR3 cannot be located on it reliably, and the CDR3 follows TCRdb's listing. This chain links TRBV5-1 with TRBJ1-1. The length of the CDR3 is 18 amino acids, counting both ends. From germline, CDR1 is SGHRS and CDR2 YFSETQ. CDR3 in amino acids: CASSFYICTLHPTLEAFF.

This clonotype has a single count. A read error may explain this, as a much larger clone is one base away. The chain employs TRBV20-1 and TRBJ2-7; 10 nucleotides line up with TRBD2. V lost 1 base to trimming and J lost 5 bases; unmatched junction nucleotides: 11. Germline CDR1 and CDR2: DFQATT and SNEGSKA (reference sequence). The CDR3 totals 16 residues. The CDR3 here is CSARGLYTSGVNEQYF. CDR3 coding DNA: TGCAGTGCTAGAGGACTCTATACTAGCGGGGTTAACGAGCAGTACTTC.